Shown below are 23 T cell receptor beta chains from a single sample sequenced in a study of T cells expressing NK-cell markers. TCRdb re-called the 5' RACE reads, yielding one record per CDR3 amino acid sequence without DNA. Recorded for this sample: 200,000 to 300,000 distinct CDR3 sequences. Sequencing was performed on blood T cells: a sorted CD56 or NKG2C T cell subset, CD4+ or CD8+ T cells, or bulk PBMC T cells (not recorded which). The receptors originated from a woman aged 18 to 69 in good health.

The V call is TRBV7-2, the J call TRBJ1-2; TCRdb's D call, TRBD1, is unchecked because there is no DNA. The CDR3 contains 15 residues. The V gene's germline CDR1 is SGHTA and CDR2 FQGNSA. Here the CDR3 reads CASSLGDRSNYGYTF.

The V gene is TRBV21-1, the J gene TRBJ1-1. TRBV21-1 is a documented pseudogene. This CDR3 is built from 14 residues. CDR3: CASSIGRLNTEAFF.

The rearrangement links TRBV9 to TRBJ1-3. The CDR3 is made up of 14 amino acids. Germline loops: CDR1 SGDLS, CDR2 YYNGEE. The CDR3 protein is CASSAYNSGNTIYF.

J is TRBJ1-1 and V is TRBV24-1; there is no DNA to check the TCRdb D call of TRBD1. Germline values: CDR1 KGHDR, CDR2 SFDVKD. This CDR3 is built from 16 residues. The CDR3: CATSDPTGPMNTEAFF.

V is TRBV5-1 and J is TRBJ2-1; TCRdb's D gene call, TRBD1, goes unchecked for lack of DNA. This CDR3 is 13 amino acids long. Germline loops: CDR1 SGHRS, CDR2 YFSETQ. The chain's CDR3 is CASRWGGGNEQFF.

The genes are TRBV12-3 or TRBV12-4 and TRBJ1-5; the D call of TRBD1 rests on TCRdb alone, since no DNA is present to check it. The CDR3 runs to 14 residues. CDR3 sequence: CASRRGGTSRPQHF.

CDR3 residues: CSAVEFTEAFF. V gene TRBV29-1 combines with J gene TRBJ1-1. The CDR3 is made up of 11 amino acids. Germline V lookup: CDR1 SQVTM, CDR2 ANQGSEA.

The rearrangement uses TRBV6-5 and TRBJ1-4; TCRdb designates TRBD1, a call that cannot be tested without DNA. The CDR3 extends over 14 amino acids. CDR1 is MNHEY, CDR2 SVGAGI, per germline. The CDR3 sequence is CASSYGGMEEKLFF.

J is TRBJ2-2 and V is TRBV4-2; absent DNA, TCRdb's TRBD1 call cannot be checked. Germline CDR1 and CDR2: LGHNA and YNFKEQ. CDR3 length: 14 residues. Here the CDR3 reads CASSPGAGSGELFF.

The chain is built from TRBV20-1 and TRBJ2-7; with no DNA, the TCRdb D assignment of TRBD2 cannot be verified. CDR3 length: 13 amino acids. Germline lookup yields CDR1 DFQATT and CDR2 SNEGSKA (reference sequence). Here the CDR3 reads CSVLGLVFDEQYF.

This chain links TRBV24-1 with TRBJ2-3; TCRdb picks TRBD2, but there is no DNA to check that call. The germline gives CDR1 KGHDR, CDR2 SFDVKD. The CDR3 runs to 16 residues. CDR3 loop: CATWRLFGGSADTQYF.

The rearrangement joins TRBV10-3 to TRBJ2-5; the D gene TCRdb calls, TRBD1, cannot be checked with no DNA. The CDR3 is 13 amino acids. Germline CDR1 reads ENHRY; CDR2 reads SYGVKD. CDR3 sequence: CAIRETGEETQYF.

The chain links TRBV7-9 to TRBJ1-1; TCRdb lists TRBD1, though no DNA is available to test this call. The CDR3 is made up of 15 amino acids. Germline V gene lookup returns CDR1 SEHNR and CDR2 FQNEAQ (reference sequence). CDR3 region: CASSEPGQGGSEAFF.

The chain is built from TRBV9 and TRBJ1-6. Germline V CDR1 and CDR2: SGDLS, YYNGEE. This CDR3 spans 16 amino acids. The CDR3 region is CASSFRGTANNSPLHF.

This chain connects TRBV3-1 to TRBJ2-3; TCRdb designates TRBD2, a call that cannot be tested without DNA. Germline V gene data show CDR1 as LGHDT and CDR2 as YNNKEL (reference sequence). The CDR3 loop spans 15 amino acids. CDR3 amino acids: CASSPTSGSTDTQYF.

CDR3 loop: CASSSGLHEQYF. V is TRBV28 and J is TRBJ2-7. The CDR3 is 12 amino acids. Looked up from germline, CDR1 is MDHEN and CDR2 is SYDVKM.

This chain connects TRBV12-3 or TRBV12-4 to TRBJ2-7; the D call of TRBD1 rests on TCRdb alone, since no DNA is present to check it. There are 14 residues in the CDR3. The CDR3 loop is CASTKAGGPYEQYF.

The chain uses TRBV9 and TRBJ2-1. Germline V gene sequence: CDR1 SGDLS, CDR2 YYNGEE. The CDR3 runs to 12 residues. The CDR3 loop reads CASSASWNEQFF.

CDR3 loop: CASSLGWGGATYEQYF. The chain joins TRBV7-2 to TRBJ2-7; TCRdb's D call, TRBD1, is unchecked because there is no DNA. The CDR3 loop spans 16 amino acids. Germline V lookup: CDR1 SGHTA, CDR2 FQGNSA.

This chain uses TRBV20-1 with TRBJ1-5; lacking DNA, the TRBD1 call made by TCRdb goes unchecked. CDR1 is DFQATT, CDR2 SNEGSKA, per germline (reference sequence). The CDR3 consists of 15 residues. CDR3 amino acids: CSAKPPRGANQPQHF.

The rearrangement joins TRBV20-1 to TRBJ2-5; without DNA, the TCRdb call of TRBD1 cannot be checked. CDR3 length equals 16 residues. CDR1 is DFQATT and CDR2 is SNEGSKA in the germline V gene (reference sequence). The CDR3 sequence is CSASPTTGGQVETQYF.

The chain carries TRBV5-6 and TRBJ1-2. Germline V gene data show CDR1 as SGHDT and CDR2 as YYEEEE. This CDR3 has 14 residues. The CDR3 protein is CASSPGRRVGGYTF.

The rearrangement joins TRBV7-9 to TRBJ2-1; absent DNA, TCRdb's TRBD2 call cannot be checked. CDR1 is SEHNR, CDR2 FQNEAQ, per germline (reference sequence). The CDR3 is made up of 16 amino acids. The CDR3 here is CASSLTLAGGYNEQFF.